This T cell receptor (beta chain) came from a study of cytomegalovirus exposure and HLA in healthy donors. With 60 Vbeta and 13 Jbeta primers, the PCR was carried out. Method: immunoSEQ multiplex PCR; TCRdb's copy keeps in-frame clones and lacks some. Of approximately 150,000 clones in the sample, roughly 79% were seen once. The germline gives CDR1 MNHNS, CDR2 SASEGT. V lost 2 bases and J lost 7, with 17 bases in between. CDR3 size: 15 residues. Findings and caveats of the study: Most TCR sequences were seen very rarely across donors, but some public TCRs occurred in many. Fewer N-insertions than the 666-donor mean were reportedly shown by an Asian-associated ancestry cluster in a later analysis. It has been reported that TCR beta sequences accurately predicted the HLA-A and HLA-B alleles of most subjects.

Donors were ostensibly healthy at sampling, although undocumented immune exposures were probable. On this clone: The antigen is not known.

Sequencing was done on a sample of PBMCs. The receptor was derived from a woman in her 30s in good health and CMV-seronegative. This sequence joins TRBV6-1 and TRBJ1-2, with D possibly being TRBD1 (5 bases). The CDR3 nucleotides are TGTGCCAGCAGTGAAACCAGGGCCCTGGGTTCTGGCTACACCTTC. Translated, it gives CASSETRALGSGYTF.